This T cell receptor (beta chain) was found in a study of shared clonotypes between healthy human individuals. The authors split each subset's genomic DNA evenly across several immunoSEQ plates. The repertoire was sequenced with immunoSEQ multiplex PCR; TCRdb's copy has only in-frame clones and lacks some. Of 500,000 to 650,000 clones listed, roughly 79% were seen once; the top ten hold around 13%. Concerning this clone: Antigen unknown. Its ends do not fully match the called genes, so a read error is possible.

Findings and limits, study-wide: Limited genetic and exposure-history diversity came from having few donors.

This receptor was obtained from a woman in her forties in good health. Some clones in this sample may be carry-over from other donors' samples. The sequenced material came from PBMCs.

CDR3: CAWSVETVHYGQYF. The CDR3 bases are TGTGCCTGGAGTGTGGAGACAGTGCATTACGGGCAGTACTTC. The chain recombines TRBV30 with TRBJ2-7; TRBD1 is a possible D gene (5 bases). CDR3 length: 14 amino acids. Germline V CDR1 and CDR2: GTSNPN, SVGIG (reference sequence).